These 20 T cell receptor beta chains were all obtained from the same sample, sequenced in a study of T cell changes during pregnancy in multiple sclerosis. The protocol was immunoSEQ multiplex PCR, while the TCRdb copy is restricted to in-frame clones and leaves out a portion. The table has 65,000 to 95,000 clones, 94% seen once. This material consisted of peripheral blood, taken in the second trimester of pregnancy. The receptors here all came from a female donor in good health, enrolled as a control in a pregnancy study.

The gene calls are TRBV21-1 and TRBJ2-6; the table names TRBD2, a call not compared with the DNA. TRBV21-1 is classified as a pseudogene. CDR3 length: 20 amino acids. The CDR3 reads CASSTERDSPSLSGANVLTF. The CDR3 nucleotides are TGTGCCAGCAGCACAGAGCGGGATTCTCCCTCTCTCTCTGGGGCCAACGTCCTGACTTTC.

This CDR3 reads CASSLRGQGALNYGYTF. CDR3 nucleotides: TGCGCCAGCAGCTTGAGGGGACAGGGGGCCCTTAACTATGGCTACACCTTC. The genes are TRBV5-1 and TRBJ1-2, with 12 bases aligning to TRBD1. After removal of 1 base from V and 1 base from J, the junction contained 5 bases not matched to a gene. CDR1 and CDR2 from the germline V gene are SGHRS and YFSETQ. CDR3 length equals 17 residues.

The rearrangement uses TRBV28 and TRBJ1-2; 10 positions agree with TRBD1. Germline lookup yields CDR1 MDHEN and CDR2 SYDVKM. The CDR3 is 13 amino acids. J was trimmed by 8 bases and V by 6 bases; bases with no gene match: 6. CDR3 nucleotide sequence: TGTGCCAGCAGCCAGACAGGGGGCTGGGGCTACACCTTC. As protein: CASSQTGGWGYTF.

This clone showed up just a few times. The CDR3, as DNA: TGTGCCAGCAGCGCATTACTAGCGGGGGGTGAGCAGTTCTTC. As protein: CASSALLAGGEQFF. The chain is built from TRBV9 and TRBJ2-1, with TRBD2 identical over 12 bases. The CDR3 contains 14 residues. Looked up from germline, CDR1 is SGDLS and CDR2 is YYNGEE. With V trimmed by 3 bases and J by 9 bases, 4 bases remained unmatched.

The rearrangement joins TRBV10-3 to TRBJ2-1, with 15 bases fitting TRBD2. Germline V gives CDR1 ENHRY, CDR2 SYGVKD. The CDR3 runs 19 residues. After removal of 0 bases from V and 8 bases from J, the junction contained 11 bases not matched to a gene. CDR3 residues: CAISESGIGTSGRPHEQFF. CDR3 coding DNA: TGTGCCATCAGTGAGTCAGGGATCGGGACTAGCGGGAGGCCTCATGAGCAGTTCTTC.

The CDR3 DNA follows: TGTGCCAGCAGTGGGACAGGTGAAAAACTGTTTTTT. It is translated as CASSGTGEKLFF. The chain recombines TRBV2 with TRBJ1-4, with TRBD1 matching over 7 bases. This CDR3 has 12 residues. Trimming took 4 bases from V and 7 from J; bases not matched to a gene: 0. Germline assignment: CDR1 SNHLY and CDR2 FYNNEI.

This CDR3 reads CASSSSDRNTEAFF. CDR3 DNA: TGTGCCAGCAGCTCATCTGACAGGAACACTGAAGCTTTCTTT. This chain links TRBV7-8 with TRBJ1-1, with a tentative D call TRBD1 (5 bases). V lost 4 bases to trimming and J lost 1 base, with 10 bases between them. The CDR3 has 14 amino acids. Germline assignment: CDR1 SGHVS and CDR2 FQNEAQ.

CDR3 protein: CASQDRHQPQHF. The CDR3 DNA is TGTGCCTCCCAGGACAGACATCAGCCCCAGCATTTT. The chain recombines TRBV28 with TRBJ1-5, with TRBD1 as a possible D gene (6 bases). Germline V gene data show CDR1 as MDHEN and CDR2 as SYDVKM. Trimming cost V 11 bases and J 5 bases, with 13 bases left between them. The CDR3 length is 12 residues.

The V gene is TRBV14, the J gene TRBJ1-2; the D gene is possibly TRBD1 (6 bases). CDR1 is SGHDN, CDR2 FVKESK, per germline. This CDR3 region has 15 residues. V gave up 0 bases and J gave up 2 bases, with 10 bases separating them. The CDR3 here is CASSQDGRGNYGYTF. DNA of the CDR3: TGTGCCAGCAGCCAAGATGGGAGGGGGAACTATGGCTACACCTTC.

In its sample, this clone was seen once. This sequence joins TRBV19 and TRBJ1-1, with a possible D match to TRBD1 (6 bases). From germline, CDR1 is LNHDA and CDR2 SQIVND (reference sequence). V was cut by 3 bases and J by 1 base, with 12 bases left in between. There are 15 residues in the CDR3. The CDR3 region is CASSMGVGQNTEAFF. As DNA, the CDR3 is TGTGCCAGTAGTATGGGGGTGGGACAGAACACTGAAGCTTTCTTT.

The V gene is TRBV23-1, the J gene TRBJ2-5, with 10 bases matching TRBD2. TRBV23-1 is treated as an ORF (open reading frame) with a function not yet certain. V lost 11 bases to trimming and J lost 3 bases; unmatched junction nucleotides: 12. The CDR3 consists of 15 residues. The CDR3 DNA reads as TGCGCCTTGTCTAAAACTAGCGGGATCGAAGAGACCCAGTACTTC. It yields the protein CALSKTSGIEETQYF.

The chain is built from TRBV6-5 and TRBJ2-1; 9 nucleotides agree with TRBD1. Trimming at V came to 4 bases and at J to 4 bases, leaving 5 bases not matched to a gene. Per the germline V gene, CDR1 is MNHEY and CDR2 is SVGAGI. CDR3 length: 15 residues. The DNA of the CDR3 is TGTGCCAGCAGTTTAGCCGGGACAGGGTACAATGAGCAGTTCTTC. This gives the protein CASSLAGTGYNEQFF.

The chain couples TRBV5-1 to TRBJ2-7, with D possibly being TRBD2 (5 bases). The CDR3 is 14 residues long. CDR1 is SGHRS, CDR2 YFSETQ, per germline. V was shortened by 1 base and J by 3 bases, with 11 bases between the two germline ends. This CDR3 is CASSLTSLVYEQYF. The CDR3 region has the DNA TGCGCCAGCAGCTTGACTAGTTTGGTCTACGAGCAGTACTTC.

The chain is built from TRBV4-1 and TRBJ2-7; 11 nucleotides align to TRBD1. J gave up 4 bases and V 4 bases, and 6 bases lay outside the gene matches. The CDR3 runs 15 residues. In germline, CDR1 is MGHRA, CDR2 YSYEKL. This chain's CDR3 is CASSPGQGAGYEQYF. In DNA, the CDR3 is TGCGCCAGCAGCCCCGGACAGGGGGCGGGATACGAGCAGTACTTC.

J is TRBJ1-4 and V is TRBV2, with TRBD1 identical over 7 bases. CDR1 and CDR2 from the germline V gene are SNHLY and FYNNEI. The CDR3 sequence is 15 residues long. V gave up 5 bases and J gave up 1 base; unmatched junction bases: 4. As DNA, the CDR3 is TGTGCCAGCAGTTTAAACAGGGGAACTAATGAAAAACTGTTTTTT. This sequence encodes CASSLNRGTNEKLFF.

The sample holds a few counts of this clone. The V and J genes are TRBV28 and TRBJ1-2; 7 nucleotides align to TRBD1. The CDR3 covers 12 residues. The J segment lost 4 bases and the V segment lost 8 bases, leaving 4 bases of the junction unmatched. Germline-derived CDR1 and CDR2 are MDHEN and SYDVKM. This CDR3 is CASGDSFYGYTF. The CDR3, as DNA: TGTGCCAGCGGGGACAGCTTCTATGGCTACACCTTC.

The rearrangement uses TRBV30 and TRBJ2-3; the match to TRBD2 covers 8 bases. The CDR3 is 14 amino acids. With 2 bases clipped from V and 2 bases from J, the junction kept 3 bases outside the gene matches. The germline V gene has CDR1 GTSNPN and CDR2 SVGIG (reference sequence). CDR3 sequence: CAWSTSGLTDTQYF. CDR3 in DNA: TGTGCCTGGAGTACTAGCGGCCTCACAGATACGCAGTATTTT.

The V call is TRBV18, the J call TRBJ1-1, with D perhaps matching TRBD1 (5 bases). The V gene lost 6 bases and the J gene lost 0 bases, with 11 bases spanning the gap. The germline V gene has CDR1 KGHSH and CDR2 LQKENI. There are 14 residues in the CDR3. The CDR3 DNA reads as TGTGCCAGCTCCTTCGACAGAATGAACACTGAAGCTTTCTTT. This gives the protein CASSFDRMNTEAFF.

CDR3 loop: CASSLAGGAGNTIYF. CDR3 DNA sequence: TGTGCCAGCAGCTTGGCGGGAGGAGCTGGAAACACCATATATTTT. The chain recombines TRBV5-4 with TRBJ1-3; no definite D call. Per germline, CDR1 SGHNT and CDR2 YYREEE (reference sequence). The CDR3 is made up of 15 amino acids. Trimming cost V 0 bases and J 2 bases, with 9 bases left between them.

The chain is built from TRBV5-1 and TRBJ2-7; the D is unclear. V shed 4 bases and J shed 3 bases, with 14 bases lying between them. This CDR3 is built from 14 residues. Per germline, CDR1 SGHRS and CDR2 YFSETQ. CDR3 sequence: CASSPYLGLYEQYF. The CDR3 region has the DNA TGCGCCAGCAGCCCTTATCTTGGCCTCTACGAGCAGTACTTC.